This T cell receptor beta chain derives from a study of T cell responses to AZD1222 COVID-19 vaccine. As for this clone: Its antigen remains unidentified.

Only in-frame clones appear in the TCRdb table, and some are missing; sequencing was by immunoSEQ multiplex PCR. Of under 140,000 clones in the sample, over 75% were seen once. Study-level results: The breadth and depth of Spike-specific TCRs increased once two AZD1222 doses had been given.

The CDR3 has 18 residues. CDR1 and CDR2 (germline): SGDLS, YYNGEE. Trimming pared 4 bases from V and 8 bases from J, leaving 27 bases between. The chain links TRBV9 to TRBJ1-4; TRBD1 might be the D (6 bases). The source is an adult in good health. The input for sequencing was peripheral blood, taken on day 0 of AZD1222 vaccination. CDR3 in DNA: TGTGCCAGCAGCCCGAATGCGGGCAACAGGGATGGAATAGAAAAACTGTTTTTT. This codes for CASSPNAGNRDGIEKLFF.